The clone carrying this TCR beta chain was seen more than once but under ten times. The sample is drawn from a study of blood T cell repertoires in COVID-19. Germline loops: CDR1 SGHRS, CDR2 YFSETQ. V shed 1 base and J shed 0 bases, with 8 bases lying between them. CDR3 length: 15 amino acids. Libraries were prepared by immunoSEQ multiplex PCR; TCRdb keeps only in-frame clonotypes and omits some of them. The sample consists of some 90,000 clones, around 88% of them appearing once. This clonotype originated in a woman aged 60-75 years with COVID-19, enrolled during active disease. The rearrangement joins TRBV5-1 to TRBJ1-3, with unresolved D. The material sequenced was peripheral blood. CDR3 protein: CASSLLSTSGNTIYF. The CDR3 DNA reads as TGCGCCAGCAGCTTGCTTAGTACCTCTGGAAACACCATATATTTT.